This T cell receptor (beta chain) was obtained from a study of Graves' ophthalmopathy and Graves' hyperthyroidism. Study conclusions and caveats: The model forecast ophthalmopathy progression, reaching 70.59% sensitivity and about 75% specificity. Most expanded clonotypes from thyroid (those above 0.001 frequency) were also found in blood. Using a 13-signature model, the authors split ophthalmopathy from stable hyperthyroidism, with around 89% sensitivity and 65% to 82% specificity.

This clonotype was recorded at least ten times. The antigen is unknown. CDR3 regions of TCR beta were amplified from RNA transcripts. Scientists carried out first-round RT-PCR using HTBI primers and then a second-round multiplex PCR. In TCRdb, the multiplex PCR reads were re-called with MiXCR into one record per CDR3 protein. Here the sample spans some 210,000 distinct CDR3 sequences, 25% to 30% being singletons. The V and J ends lost 0 bases and 1 base respectively, with 9 bases between them. Germline V CDR1 and CDR2: MGHRA, YSYEKL. The CDR3 length is 16 residues. For donors with ophthalmopathy, the disease showed moderate-to-severe activity, reached CAS ≥3 and NOSPECS ≥4, and had lasted under 3 months.

The sample comprised peripheral blood. The receptor was isolated from a man in his forties or fifties with Graves' ophthalmopathy. The chain carries TRBV4-1 and TRBJ2-2; no reliable D call. CDR3 bases: TGCGCCAGCAGCCAAGACTGGGCAGGGAACACCGGGGAGCTGTTTTTT. Protein product: CASSQDWAGNTGELFF.